The T cell receptor beta chain described here comes from a study of T-cell memory formation after mild COVID-19. From the 5' RACE reads, TCRdb called clonotypes with MiXCR, one entry per CDR3 protein. The data contain about 390,000 distinct CDR3 sequences, about a sixth of them singletons. The CDR3 loop spans 12 amino acids. Trimming shortened V by 0 bases and J by 3 bases, and 3 bases separated the two germline ends. Per the germline V gene, CDR1 is SGHRS and CDR2 is YFSETQ. Study conclusions and caveats: A subset of responding clones appeared in pre-infection memory, suggesting cross-reactive memory joined. The main location of contracting CD4+ clones was CM and EM, and that of contracting CD8+ clones was EMRA. Balance between CD4 and CD8 was seen in clones contracting day 15 to 85, and a CD4+ lean was seen in later expanders.

A word on this clonotype: Its antigen is unknown.

This sequence was found in a man younger than 30 who had mild COVID-19 (a few samples of this study predate the infection). Cell type and time point are not known. Material for sequencing was PBMCs or a T cell subset sorted from them (not recorded which). The chain combines TRBV5-1 with TRBJ1-1; D call uncertain. The CDR3 loop is CASSLDYTEAFF. CDR3 DNA: TGCGCCAGCAGCTTGGATTACACTGAAGCTTTCTTT.